This T cell receptor (beta chain) was recovered during a study of T cells expressing NK-cell markers. On the study more broadly: Sequencing of TCR beta repertoires drew on sorted CD3+CD56+NKG2C+, CD3+CD56+NKG2C- and CD3+CD56-NKG2C+ T cells. Overall study findings and caveats: There were a handful of donors in whom these clonotypes also led the CD3+CD56-NKG2C+ fraction. NKG2C+ dominant clonotype frequencies in six donors were roughly 1.0-7.0% of CD8+ T cells.

Details on this clonotype: Antigen specificity is unknown.

Libraries used 5'RACE template switching adding universal primer site and UMIs. Reprocessing the 5' RACE reads, TCRdb reports a single entry for every CDR3 protein and omits DNA. The table for this sample gives approximately 170,000 distinct CDR3 sequences. This CDR3 spans 14 amino acids. Looked up from germline, CDR1 is MNHEY and CDR2 is SMNVEV (reference sequence). The receptor comes from a man aged 18-70 years in good health. The chain has TRBV27 and TRBJ2-7; TCRdb gives TRBD1 as the D gene, but with no DNA this cannot be confirmed. The sequenced sample was blood T cells: a sorted CD56 or NKG2C T cell subset, CD4+ or CD8+ T cells, or bulk PBMC T cells (not recorded which). CDR3: CASSPLIQGYEQYF.